Below, 15 T cell receptor beta chains from the same sample are listed, as sequenced in a study of cytomegalovirus exposure and HLA in healthy donors. This PCR relied on a set of 60 Vbeta primers and 13 Jbeta primers. The repertoire was sequenced with immunoSEQ multiplex PCR; TCRdb's copy has only in-frame clones and lacks some. This repertoire includes 130,000 to 150,000 clones. Sequenced input: PBMCs. These receptors all come from a woman between 45 and 60 years old in good health and CMV-seronegative.

J is TRBJ2-3 and V is TRBV25-1; 9 nucleotides match TRBD1. Germline V CDR1 and CDR2: MGHDK, SYGVNS. Trimming took 8 bases from V and 2 from J; bases not matched to a gene: 5. The CDR3 covers 14 residues. The CDR3 DNA is TGTGCCAGCGGGGACAGGGCCACCACAGATACGCAGTATTTT. Translating it yields CASGDRATTDTQYF.

The chain recombines TRBV5-1 with TRBJ2-2; TRBD2 is a possible D gene (6 bases). The CDR3 consists of 15 residues. Germline V gene lookup returns CDR1 SGHRS and CDR2 YFSETQ. Trimming removed 2 bases at V and 7 bases at J, with 15 bases between. CDR3 sequence: CASSFAGLGGGELFF. The DNA for the CDR3 is TGCGCCAGCAGCTTCGCGGGACTCGGGGGCGGGGAGCTGTTTTTT.

This chain joins TRBV9 and TRBJ2-1; a weak D match, TRBD2 (5 bases). CDR1 is SGDLS, CDR2 YYNGEE, per germline. This CDR3 has 17 residues. Trimming removed 0 bases from V and 8 bases from J, with 21 bases in between. In DNA, the CDR3 is TGTGCCAGCAGCGTAGGAGGGTCCCTCGGGATACGCGATGAGCAGTTCTTC. Translation: CASSVGGSLGIRDEQFF.

This chain joins TRBV7-3 and TRBJ2-1; 8 nucleotides line up with TRBD1. This CDR3 spans 16 amino acids. Trimming removed 0 bases from V and 5 bases from J; junction bases left unmatched: 6. Germline CDR1 SGHTA, CDR2 FQGTGA. The CDR3 sequence is CASSLTGTGIHNEQFF. The CDR3 region has the DNA TGTGCCAGCAGCTTAACCGGGACAGGAATACACAATGAGCAGTTCTTC.

Here the CDR3 reads CASSFFSRREDTQYF. The CDR3 bases are TGTGCCAGCAGTTTTTTTAGCCGGCGTGAAGATACGCAGTATTTT. The V and J genes are TRBV6-6 and TRBJ2-3; unclear D gene. The CDR3 has 15 amino acids. Per germline, CDR1 MNHNY and CDR2 SVGAGI (reference sequence). The germline V and J ends were trimmed by 4 bases and 5 bases, with 16 bases remaining between them.

The chain has TRBV4-2 and TRBJ1-2; TRBD1 matches 8 bases. The CDR3 contains 17 residues. J gave up 6 bases and V 3 bases, and 15 bases lay outside the gene matches. CDR1 LGHNA and CDR2 YNFKEQ come from the germline V gene. DNA for the CDR3: TGTGCCAGCAGCCACCCAGGGGGGCCAGGGGGCGTGAATGGCTACACCTTC. Its protein is CASSHPGGPGGVNGYTF.

The genes are TRBV7-2 and TRBJ1-5; the D is unclear. The CDR3 length is 15 residues. Germline V gene sequence: CDR1 SGHTA, CDR2 FQGNSA. V was shortened by 0 bases and J by 0 bases, with 6 bases between the two germline ends. Here the CDR3 reads CASSLAFYSNQPQHF. The CDR3 DNA is TGTGCCAGCAGCTTAGCCTTTTATAGCAATCAGCCCCAGCATTTT.

The chain carries TRBV30 and TRBJ1-3; D is possibly TRBD1 (5 bases). Trimming removed 4 bases from V and 0 bases from J, with 13 bases in between. CDR1 is GTSNPN and CDR2 is SVGIG in the germline V gene (reference sequence). The CDR3 runs 15 residues. The CDR3: CAWNRGGSSGNTIYF. In DNA, the CDR3 is TGTGCCTGGAATAGGGGCGGGAGCTCTGGAAACACCATATATTTT.

The rearrangement links TRBV15 to TRBJ2-3; the D gene is possibly TRBD2 (5 bases). Germline V CDR1 and CDR2: LNHNV, YYDKDF (reference sequence). CDR3 length: 16 amino acids. Trimming left V 0 bases short and J 2 bases short, with 12 bases between. The CDR3 coding sequence is TGTGCCACCAGCAGAGACCCCTCCGGGAACACAGATACGCAGTATTTT. Residues: CATSRDPSGNTDTQYF. Full variable domain (rest looked up from reference TRBV15 and TRBJ2-3): DAMVIQNPRYQVTQFGKPVTLSCSQTLNHNVMYWYQQKSSQAPKLLFHYYDKDFNNEADTPDNFQSRRPNTSFCFLDIRSPGLGDTAMYLCATSRDPSGNTDTQYFGPGTRLTVL.

The chain links TRBV29-1 to TRBJ1-4, with 7 positions matching TRBD1. Germline V lookup: CDR1 SQVTM, CDR2 ANQGSEA. The CDR3 is 15 residues long. Unmatched junction bases numbered 7, after V lost 4 bases and J lost 2 bases. CDR3 DNA sequence: TGCAGCGTTGCTATTGGGACAGTCACTAATGAAAAACTGTTTTTT. Translated: CSVAIGTVTNEKLFF.

The chain joins TRBV5-1 to TRBJ2-7; D may be TRBD1 (5 bases). From germline, CDR1 is SGHRS and CDR2 YFSETQ. V was shortened by 4 bases and J by 6 bases, with 20 bases between the two germline ends. The CDR3 extends over 15 amino acids. Here the CDR3 DNA reads TGCGCCAGCAGCCCCACAACTTCAGGGAATAGCGAGCAGTACTTC. As protein: CASSPTTSGNSEQYF.

This rearrangement joins TRBV7-2 to TRBJ1-1; unclear D gene. The CDR3 covers 13 residues. Germline V CDR1 and CDR2: SGHTA, FQGNSA. Trimming took off 3 bases at V and 1 base at J, with 6 bases between the two ends. The DNA for the CDR3 is TGTGCCAGCAGCTTGCGGCCGAACACTGAAGCTTTCTTT. Translating gives CASSLRPNTEAFF. The full variable domain, with the rest looked up from reference TRBV7-2 and TRBJ1-1, is GAGVSQSPSNKVTEKGKDVELRCDPISGHTALYWYRQSLGQGLEFLIYFQGNSAPDKSGLPSDRFSAERTGGSVSTLTIQRTQQEDSAVYLCASSLRPNTEAFFGQGTRLTVV.

This sequence joins TRBV7-9 and TRBJ1-2; D not certain. V was trimmed by 3 bases and J by 2 bases, leaving 7 bases between them. CDR3 length: 13 residues. Germline V lookup: CDR1 SEHNR, CDR2 FQNEAQ (reference sequence). CDR3 region: CASSFNSNYGYTF. DNA of the CDR3: TGTGCCAGCAGCTTTAACAGCAACTATGGCTACACCTTC. Drawing the rest from reference TRBV7-9 and TRBJ1-2, the complete variable domain is DTGVSQNPRHKITKRGQNVTFRCDPISEHNRLYWYRQTLGQGPEFLTYFQNEAQLEKSRLLSDRFSAERPKGSFSTLEIQRTEQGDSAMYLCASSFNSNYGYTFGSGTRLTVV.

The chain recombines TRBV5-1 with TRBJ2-3, with D perhaps TRBD2 (5 bases). The germline V and J ends were trimmed by 1 base and 4 bases, with 10 bases remaining between them. The CDR3 covers 14 residues. Germline V lookup: CDR1 SGHRS, CDR2 YFSETQ. The CDR3 spells CASSLTSLADTQYF. CDR3 in DNA: TGCGCCAGCAGCTTGACTAGTTTGGCAGATACGCAGTATTTT.

The chain recombines TRBV5-1 with TRBJ2-3; maybe TRBD1 (6 bases). Trimming took off 3 bases at V and 4 bases at J, with 12 bases between the two ends. CDR3 length equals 14 residues. From germline, CDR1 is SGHRS and CDR2 YFSETQ. The CDR3 reads CASSSYREADTQYF. CDR3 nucleotides: TGCGCCAGCAGCTCCTACAGGGAAGCAGATACGCAGTATTTT.